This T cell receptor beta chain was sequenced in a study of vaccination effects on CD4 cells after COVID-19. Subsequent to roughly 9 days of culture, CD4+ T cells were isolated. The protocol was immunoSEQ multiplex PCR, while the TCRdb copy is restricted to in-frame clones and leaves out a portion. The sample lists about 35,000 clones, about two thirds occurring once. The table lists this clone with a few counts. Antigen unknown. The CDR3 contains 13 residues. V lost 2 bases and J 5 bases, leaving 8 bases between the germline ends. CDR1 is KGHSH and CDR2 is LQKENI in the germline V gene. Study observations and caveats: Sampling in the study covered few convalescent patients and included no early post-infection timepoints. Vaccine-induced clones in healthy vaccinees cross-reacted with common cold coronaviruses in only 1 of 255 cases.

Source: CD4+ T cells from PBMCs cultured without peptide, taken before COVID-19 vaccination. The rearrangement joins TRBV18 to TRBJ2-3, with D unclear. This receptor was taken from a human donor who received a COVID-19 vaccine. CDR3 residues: CASSPTNGDTQYF. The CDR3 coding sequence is TGTGCCAGCTCACCAACAAACGGAGATACGCAGTATTTT.